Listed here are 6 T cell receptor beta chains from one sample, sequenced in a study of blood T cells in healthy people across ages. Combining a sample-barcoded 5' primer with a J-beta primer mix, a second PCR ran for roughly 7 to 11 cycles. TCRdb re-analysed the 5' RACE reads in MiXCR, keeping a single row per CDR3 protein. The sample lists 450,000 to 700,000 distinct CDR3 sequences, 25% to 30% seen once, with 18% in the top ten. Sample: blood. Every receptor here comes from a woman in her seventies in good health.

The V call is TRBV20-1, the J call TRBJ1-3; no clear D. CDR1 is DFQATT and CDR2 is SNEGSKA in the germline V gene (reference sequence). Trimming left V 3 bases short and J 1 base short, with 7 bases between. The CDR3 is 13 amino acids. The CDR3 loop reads CSARAESGNTIYF. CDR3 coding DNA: TGCAGTGCTAGGGCGGAATCTGGAAACACCATATATTTT.

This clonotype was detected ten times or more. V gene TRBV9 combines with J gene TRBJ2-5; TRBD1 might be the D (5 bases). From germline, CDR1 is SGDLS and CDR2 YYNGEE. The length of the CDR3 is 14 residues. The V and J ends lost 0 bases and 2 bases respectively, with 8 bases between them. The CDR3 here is CASSVGTGQETQYF. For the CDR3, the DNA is TGTGCCAGCAGCGTAGGAACAGGTCAAGAGACCCAGTACTTC.

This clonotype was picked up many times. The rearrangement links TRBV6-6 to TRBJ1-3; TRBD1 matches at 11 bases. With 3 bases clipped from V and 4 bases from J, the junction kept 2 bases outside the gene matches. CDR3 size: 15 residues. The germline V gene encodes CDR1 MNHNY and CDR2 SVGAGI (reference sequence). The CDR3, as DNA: TGTGCCAGCAGTTATGGACAGGGGGCAGGAAACACCATATATTTT. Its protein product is CASSYGQGAGNTIYF.

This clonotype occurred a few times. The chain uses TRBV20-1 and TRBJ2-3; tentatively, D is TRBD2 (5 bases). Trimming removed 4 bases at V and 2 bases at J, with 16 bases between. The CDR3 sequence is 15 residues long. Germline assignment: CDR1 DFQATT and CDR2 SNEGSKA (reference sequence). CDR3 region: CSANGGPSDTDTQYF. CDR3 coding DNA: TGCAGTGCTAACGGCGGGCCGTCTGACACAGATACGCAGTATTTT.

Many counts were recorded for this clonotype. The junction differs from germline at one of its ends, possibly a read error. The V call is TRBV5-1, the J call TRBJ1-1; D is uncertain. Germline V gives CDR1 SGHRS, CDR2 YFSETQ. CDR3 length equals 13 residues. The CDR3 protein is CASSPGPNTEAFF. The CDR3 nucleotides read TGTGCCAGCAGCCCTGGTCCTAACACTGAAGCTTTCTTT.

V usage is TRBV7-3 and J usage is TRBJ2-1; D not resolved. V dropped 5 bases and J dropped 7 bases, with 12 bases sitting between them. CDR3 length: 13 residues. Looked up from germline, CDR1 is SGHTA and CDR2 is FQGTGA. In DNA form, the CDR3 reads TGTGCCAGCAGCCCCTCACTTAGGAATGAGCAGTTCTTC. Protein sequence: CASSPSLRNEQFF.